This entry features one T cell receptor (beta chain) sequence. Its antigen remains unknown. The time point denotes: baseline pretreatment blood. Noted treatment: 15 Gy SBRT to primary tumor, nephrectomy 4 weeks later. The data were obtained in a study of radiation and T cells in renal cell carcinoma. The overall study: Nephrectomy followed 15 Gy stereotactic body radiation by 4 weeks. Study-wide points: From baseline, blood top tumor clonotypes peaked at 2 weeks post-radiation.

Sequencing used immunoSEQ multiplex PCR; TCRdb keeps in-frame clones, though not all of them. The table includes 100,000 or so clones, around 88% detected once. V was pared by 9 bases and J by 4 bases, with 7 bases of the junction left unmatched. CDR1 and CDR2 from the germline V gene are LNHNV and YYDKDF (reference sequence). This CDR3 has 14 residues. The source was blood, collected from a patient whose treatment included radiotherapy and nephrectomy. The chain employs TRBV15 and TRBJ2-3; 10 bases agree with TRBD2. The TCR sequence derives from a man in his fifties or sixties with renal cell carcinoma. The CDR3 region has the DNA TGTGCCACAGCCGGGACTAGCGTCTCAGATACGCAGTATTTT. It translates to CATAGTSVSDTQYF.